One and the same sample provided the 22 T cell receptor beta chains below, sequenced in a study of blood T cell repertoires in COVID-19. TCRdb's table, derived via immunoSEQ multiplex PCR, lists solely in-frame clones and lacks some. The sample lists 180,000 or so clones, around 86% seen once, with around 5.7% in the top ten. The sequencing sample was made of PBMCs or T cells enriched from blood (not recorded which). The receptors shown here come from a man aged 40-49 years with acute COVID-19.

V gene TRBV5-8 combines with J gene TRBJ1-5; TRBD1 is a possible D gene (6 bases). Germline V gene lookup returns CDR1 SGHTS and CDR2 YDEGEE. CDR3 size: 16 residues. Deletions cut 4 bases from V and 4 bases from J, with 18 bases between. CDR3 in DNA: TGTGCCAGCAGCCCAAGACAGGCTCCCCGAAATCAGCCCCAGCATTTT. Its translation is CASSPRQAPRNQPQHF. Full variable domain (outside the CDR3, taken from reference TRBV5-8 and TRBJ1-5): EAGVTQSPTHLIKTRGQQATLRCSPISGHTSVYWYQQALGLGLQFLLWYDEGEERNRGNFPPRFSGRQFPNYSSELNVNALELEDSALYLCASSPRQAPRNQPQHFGDGTRLSIL.

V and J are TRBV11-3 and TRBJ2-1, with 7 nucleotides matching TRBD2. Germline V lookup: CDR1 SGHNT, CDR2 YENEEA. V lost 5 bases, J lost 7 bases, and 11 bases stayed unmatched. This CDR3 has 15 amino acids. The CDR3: CASSPGREVSNEQFF. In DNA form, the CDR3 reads TGTGCCAGCAGCCCAGGGAGGGAGGTTTCTAATGAGCAGTTCTTC.

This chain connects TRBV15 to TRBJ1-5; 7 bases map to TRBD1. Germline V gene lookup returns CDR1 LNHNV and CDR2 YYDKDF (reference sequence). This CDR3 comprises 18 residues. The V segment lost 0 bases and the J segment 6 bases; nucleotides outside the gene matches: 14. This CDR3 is CATSRDYNRQGWAQPQHF. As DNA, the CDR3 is TGTGCCACCAGCAGAGACTATAATAGACAGGGCTGGGCTCAGCCCCAGCATTTT.

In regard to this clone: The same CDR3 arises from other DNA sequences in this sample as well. The CDR3 loop is CASSLTSGTDTQYF. DNA for the CDR3: TGCGCCAGCAGCCTGACTAGCGGCACAGATACGCAGTATTTT. The chain has TRBV5-1 and TRBJ2-3; TRBD2 matches at 8 bases. V trimming: 4 bases; J trimming: 1 base; junction bases outside the gene matches: 2. Looked up from germline, CDR1 is SGHRS and CDR2 is YFSETQ. This CDR3 contains 14 residues.

Written as DNA, the CDR3 is TGTGCCAGCAGCTCAACAGGGGTTGGGGCCAACGTCCTGACTTTC. As protein: CASSSTGVGANVLTF. This chain uses TRBV11-1 with TRBJ2-6; the match to TRBD1 covers 7 bases. Germline trimming cut 4 bases from V and 3 bases from J; bases unmatched to any gene: 3. The CDR3 consists of 15 residues. Germline V gene lookup returns CDR1 SGHAT and CDR2 FQDESV (reference sequence).

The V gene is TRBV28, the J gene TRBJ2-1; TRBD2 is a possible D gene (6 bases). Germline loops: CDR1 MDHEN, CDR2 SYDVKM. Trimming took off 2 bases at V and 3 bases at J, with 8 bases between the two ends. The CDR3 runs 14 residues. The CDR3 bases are TGTGCCAGCAGTTTAACGGGAGTCTACAATGAGCAGTTCTTC. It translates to CASSLTGVYNEQFF.

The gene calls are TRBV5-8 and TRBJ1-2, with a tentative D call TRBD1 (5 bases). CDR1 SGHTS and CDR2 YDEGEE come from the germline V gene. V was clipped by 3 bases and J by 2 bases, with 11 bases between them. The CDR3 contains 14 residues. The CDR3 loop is CASSYPGGNYGYTF. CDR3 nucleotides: TGTGCCAGCAGCTATCCCGGGGGAAACTATGGCTACACCTTC.

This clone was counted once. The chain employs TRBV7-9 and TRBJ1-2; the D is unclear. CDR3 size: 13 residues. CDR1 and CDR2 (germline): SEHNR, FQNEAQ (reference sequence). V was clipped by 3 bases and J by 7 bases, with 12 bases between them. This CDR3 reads CASSLGSEGGYTF. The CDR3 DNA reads TGTGCCAGCAGCTTGGGTTCGGAGGGTGGCTACACCTTC. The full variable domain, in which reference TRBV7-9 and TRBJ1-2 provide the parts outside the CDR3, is DTGVSQNPRHKITKRGQNVTFRCDPISEHNRLYWYRQTLGQGPEFLTYFQNEAQLEKSRLLSDRFSAERPKGSFSTLEIQRTEQGDSAMYLCASSLGSEGGYTFGSGTRLTVV.

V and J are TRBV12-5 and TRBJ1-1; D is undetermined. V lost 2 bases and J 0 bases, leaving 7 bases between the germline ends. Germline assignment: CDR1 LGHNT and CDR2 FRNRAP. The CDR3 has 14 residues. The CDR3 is CASGLTEMNTEAFF. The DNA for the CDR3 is TGTGCTAGTGGTTTGACAGAGATGAACACTGAAGCTTTCTTT.

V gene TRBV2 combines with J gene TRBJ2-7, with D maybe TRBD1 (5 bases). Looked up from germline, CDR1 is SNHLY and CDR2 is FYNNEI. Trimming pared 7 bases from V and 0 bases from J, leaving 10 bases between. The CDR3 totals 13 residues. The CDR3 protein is CASTRTPSYEQYF. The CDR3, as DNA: TGTGCCAGCACAAGGACACCCTCCTACGAGCAGTACTTC.

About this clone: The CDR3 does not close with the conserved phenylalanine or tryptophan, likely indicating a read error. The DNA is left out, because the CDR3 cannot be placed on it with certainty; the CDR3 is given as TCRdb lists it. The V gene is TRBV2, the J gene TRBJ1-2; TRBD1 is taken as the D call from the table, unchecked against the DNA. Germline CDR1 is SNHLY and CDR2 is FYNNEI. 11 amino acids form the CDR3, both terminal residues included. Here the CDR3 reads CASTSTGFSLG.

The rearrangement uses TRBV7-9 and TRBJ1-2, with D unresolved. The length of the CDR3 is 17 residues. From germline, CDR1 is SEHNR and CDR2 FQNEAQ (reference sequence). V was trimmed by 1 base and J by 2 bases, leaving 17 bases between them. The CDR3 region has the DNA TGTGCCAGCAGCTTAGAGAATCGGGGTCGGGGAAACTATGGCTACACCTTC. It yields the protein CASSLENRGRGNYGYTF.

The CDR3 DNA is TGCGCCAGCAGCCCCGTGGGAGGGTATGAAAACACCATATATTTT. As protein: CASSPVGGYENTIYF. This rearrangement joins TRBV4-1 to TRBJ1-3, with D uncertain. CDR3 length equals 15 residues. In germline, CDR1 is MGHRA, CDR2 YSYEKL. V gave up 4 bases and J gave up 6 bases, with 16 bases separating them.

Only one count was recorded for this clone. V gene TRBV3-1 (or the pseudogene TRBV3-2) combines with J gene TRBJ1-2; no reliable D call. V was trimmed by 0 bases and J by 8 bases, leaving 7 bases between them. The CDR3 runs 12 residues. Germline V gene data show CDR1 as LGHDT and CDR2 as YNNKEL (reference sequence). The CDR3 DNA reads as TGTGCCAGCAGCCAAGAAGAGGCCGGCTACACCTTC. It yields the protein CASSQEEAGYTF.

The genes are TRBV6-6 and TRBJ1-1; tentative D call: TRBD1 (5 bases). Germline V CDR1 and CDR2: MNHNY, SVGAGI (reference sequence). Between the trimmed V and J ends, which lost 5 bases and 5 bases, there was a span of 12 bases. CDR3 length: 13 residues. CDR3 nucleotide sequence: TGTGCCAGCAGTACAGAGGAGGGGACTGAAGCTTTCTTT. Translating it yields CASSTEEGTEAFF.

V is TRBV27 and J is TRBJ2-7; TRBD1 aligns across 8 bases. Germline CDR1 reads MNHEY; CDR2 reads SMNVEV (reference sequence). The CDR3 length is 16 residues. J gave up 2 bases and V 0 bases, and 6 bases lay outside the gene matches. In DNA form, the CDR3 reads TGTGCCAGCAGTTTATCGATCAGGGGGCCGGCCTACGAGCAGTACTTC. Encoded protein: CASSLSIRGPAYEQYF.

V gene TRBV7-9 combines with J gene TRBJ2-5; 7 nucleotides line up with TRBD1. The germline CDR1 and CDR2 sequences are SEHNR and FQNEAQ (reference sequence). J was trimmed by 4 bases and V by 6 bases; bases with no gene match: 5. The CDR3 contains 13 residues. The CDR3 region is CASRPTGTETQYF. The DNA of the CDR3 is TGTGCCAGCAGACCGACAGGGACAGAGACCCAGTACTTC.

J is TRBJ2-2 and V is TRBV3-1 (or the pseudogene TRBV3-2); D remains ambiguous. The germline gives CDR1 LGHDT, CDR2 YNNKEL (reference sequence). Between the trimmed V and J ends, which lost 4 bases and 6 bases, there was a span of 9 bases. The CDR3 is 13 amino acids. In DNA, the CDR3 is TGTGCCAGCAGCCCCCCCCTCTCCGGGGAGCTGTTTTTT. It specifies CASSPPLSGELFF.

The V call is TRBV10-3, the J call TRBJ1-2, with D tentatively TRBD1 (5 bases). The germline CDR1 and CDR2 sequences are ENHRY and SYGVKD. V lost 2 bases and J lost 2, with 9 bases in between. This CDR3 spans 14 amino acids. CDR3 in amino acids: CAISEVGGNYGYTF. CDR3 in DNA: TGTGCCATCAGTGAGGTCGGGGGAAACTATGGCTACACCTTC.

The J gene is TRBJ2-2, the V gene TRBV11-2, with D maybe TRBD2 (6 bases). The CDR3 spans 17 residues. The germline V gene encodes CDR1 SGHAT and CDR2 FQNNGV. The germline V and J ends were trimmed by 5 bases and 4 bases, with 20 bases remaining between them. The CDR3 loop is CASSPALHGGITGELFF. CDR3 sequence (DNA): TGTGCCAGCAGCCCCGCCCTACATGGAGGGATCACCGGGGAGCTGTTTTTT. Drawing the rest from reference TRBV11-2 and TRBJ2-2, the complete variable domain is EAGVAQSPRYKIIEKRQSVAFWCNPISGHATLYWYQQILGQGPKLLIQFQNNGVVDDSQLPKDRFSAERLKGVDSTLKIQPAKLEDSAVYLCASSPALHGGITGELFFGEGSRLTVL.

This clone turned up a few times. The CDR3 protein is CASSLRDRYTEAFF. In DNA form, the CDR3 reads TGTGCCAGCAGCTTGCGCGACAGATACACTGAAGCTTTCTTT. The chain joins TRBV7-9 to TRBJ1-1, with D possibly being TRBD1 (5 bases). CDR3 length: 14 residues. Germline assignment: CDR1 SEHNR and CDR2 FQNEAQ (reference sequence). The V gene lost 3 bases and the J gene lost 3 bases, with 11 bases spanning the gap.

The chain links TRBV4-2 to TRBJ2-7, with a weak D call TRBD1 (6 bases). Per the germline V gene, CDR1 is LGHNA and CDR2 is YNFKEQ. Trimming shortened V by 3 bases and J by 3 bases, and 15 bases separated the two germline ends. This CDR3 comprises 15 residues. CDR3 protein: CASSQIPGVGYEQYF. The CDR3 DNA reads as TGTGCCAGCAGCCAGATCCCAGGGGTCGGCTACGAGCAGTACTTC.